This entry concerns a single T cell receptor (beta chain). This CDR3 contains 15 residues. V lost 6 bases to trimming and J lost 8 bases; unmatched junction nucleotides: 11. Per the germline V gene, CDR1 is MNHEY and CDR2 is SVGAGI. These data are taken from a study of coeliac disease. The data were produced by immunoSEQ multiplex PCR, yet TCRdb's version contains in-frame clones alone and is incomplete. The sample holds 6,000 to 8,000 clones, about three quarters seen once. What was sequenced was lamina propria lymphocytes from the gut. The J gene is TRBJ2-1, the V gene TRBV6-5; TRBD1 aligns across 9 bases. The TCR comes from a man in his thirties or forties with celiac disease. DNA of the CDR3: TGTGCCAGCAGCAGACAGGGGGAATTGCGGGATGAGCAGTTCTTC. It encodes CASSRQGELRDEQFF.